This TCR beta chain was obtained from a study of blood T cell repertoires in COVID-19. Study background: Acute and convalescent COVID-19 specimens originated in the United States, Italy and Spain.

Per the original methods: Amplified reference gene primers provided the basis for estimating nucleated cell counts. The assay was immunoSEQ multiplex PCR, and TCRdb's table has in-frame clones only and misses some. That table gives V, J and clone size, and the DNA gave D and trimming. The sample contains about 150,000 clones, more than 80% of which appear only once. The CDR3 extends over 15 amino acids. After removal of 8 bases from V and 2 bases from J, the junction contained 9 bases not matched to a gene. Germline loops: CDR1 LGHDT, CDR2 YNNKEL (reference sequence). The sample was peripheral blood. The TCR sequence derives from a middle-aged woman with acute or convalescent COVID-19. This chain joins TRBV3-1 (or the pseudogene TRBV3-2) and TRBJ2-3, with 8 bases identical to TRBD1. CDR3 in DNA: TGTGCCAGCCTCCAAGGGACAGGCCACACAGATACGCAGTATTTT. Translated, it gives CASLQGTGHTDTQYF.